The clone carrying this T cell receptor beta chain occurred many times. Germline CDR1 is DFQATT and CDR2 is SNEGSKA (reference sequence). The CDR3 has 11 amino acids. Deletions cut 8 bases from V and 5 bases from J, with 12 bases between. This record comes from a study of spatial heterogeneity in lung cancer. Study-level background: Among detected sequences, beta-chain ones consistently exceeded alpha-chain ones in number.

Time point described: sample taken at primary tumor resection. There were 72 donors, all of them untreated patients with early-stage non-small cell lung cancer. From tumor, nontumor lung or frozen PBMC, whole RNA was taken unsorted for sequencing. Every molecule of TCR cDNA had its own unique molecular identifier. A single record per CDR3 protein comes from TCRdb applying MiXCR to the 5' RACE reads. The data hold more than 35,000 distinct CDR3 sequences, with about 5.2% observed a single time. This TCR was recovered from a female donor with early-stage non-small cell lung cancer. The chain employs TRBV20-1 and TRBJ1-1; the D is unclear. The material sequenced was PBMCs, taken at surgery. CDR3 DNA: TGCAGTCGGGCGACGGGGACTGAAGCTTTCTTT. Amino acids: CSRATGTEAFF.